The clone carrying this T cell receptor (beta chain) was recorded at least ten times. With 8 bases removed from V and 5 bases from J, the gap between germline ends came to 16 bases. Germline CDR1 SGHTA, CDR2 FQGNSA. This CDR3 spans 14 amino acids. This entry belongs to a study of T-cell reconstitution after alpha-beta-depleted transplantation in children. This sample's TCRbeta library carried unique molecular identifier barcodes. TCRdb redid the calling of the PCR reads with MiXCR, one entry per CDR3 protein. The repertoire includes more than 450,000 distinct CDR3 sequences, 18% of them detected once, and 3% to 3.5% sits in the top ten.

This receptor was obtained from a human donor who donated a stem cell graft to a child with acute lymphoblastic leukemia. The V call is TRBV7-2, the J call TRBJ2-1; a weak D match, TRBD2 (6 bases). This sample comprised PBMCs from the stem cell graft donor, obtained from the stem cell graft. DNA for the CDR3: TGTGCCAGCCTTTCCCGCGCGGGACACAATGAGCAGTTCTTC. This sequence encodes CASLSRAGHNEQFF.